The TCR beta chain under discussion was sequenced for a study of blood T cell repertoires in COVID-19. Trimming stripped 4 bases from V and 7 bases from J, with 17 bases between. Germline V gives CDR1 SGHRS, CDR2 YFSETQ. CDR3 size: 14 residues. Clones were read by immunoSEQ multiplex PCR, and TCRdb kept only the in-frame ones, dropping some. Here the sample spans 250,000 or so clones, 86% being singletons. The specimen sequenced was peripheral blood. This TCR derives from a man aged 35-49 years with active or convalescent COVID-19. The gene calls are TRBV5-1 and TRBJ2-5; D may be TRBD2 (5 bases). The DNA of the CDR3 is TGCGCCAGCAGCCCCGGGGATAACCTTGCGACCCAGTACTTC. Translation: CASSPGDNLATQYF.